The 25 T cell receptor beta chains in this list originate from one sample, sequenced in a study of OX40 agonist ivuxolimab in advanced cancers. Clones were sequenced by immunoSEQ multiplex PCR, and TCRdb holds only the in-frame ones, with some missing. The sample records tens of thousands of clones, approximately 85% being singletons. The material sequenced was CD4+ or CD8+ T cells sorted from blood, taken in a trial of the OX40 agonist ivuxolimab. The source is an adult with an advanced solid tumor such as melanoma, head and neck, liver or kidney cancer.

CDR3 residues: CASSYWTSGGGGELFF. Written as DNA, the CDR3 is TGCGCCAGCAGCTACTGGACTAGCGGGGGAGGCGGGGAGCTGTTTTTT. The V and J genes are TRBV5-1 and TRBJ2-2; 13 bases fit TRBD2. Germline CDR1 reads SGHRS; CDR2 reads YFSETQ. The length of the CDR3 is 16 residues. V lost 3 bases, J lost 7 bases, and 6 bases stayed unmatched.

The J gene is TRBJ2-6, the V gene TRBV5-1, with D maybe TRBD1 (5 bases). Trimming pared 6 bases from V and 4 bases from J, leaving 14 bases between. The CDR3 runs 15 residues. From germline, CDR1 is SGHRS and CDR2 YFSETQ. For the CDR3, the DNA is TGCGCCAGCAACCTCTACAGGAGCGGGGCCAACGTCCTGACTTTC. Encoded protein: CASNLYRSGANVLTF.

The gene calls are TRBV2 and TRBJ2-7, with 8 positions matching TRBD1. The CDR3 has 18 residues. J gave up 3 bases and V 3 bases, and 16 bases lay outside the gene matches. Germline CDR1 reads SNHLY; CDR2 reads FYNNEI. CDR3 DNA sequence: TGTGCCAGCAGTGAGTTTACAGGGGGTCCGGGAAGAAACTACGAGCAGTACTTC. Translated: CASSEFTGGPGRNYEQYF.

V usage is TRBV27 and J usage is TRBJ2-5; D is unresolved. The V end was cut by 2 bases, the J end by 5 bases, with 12 bases between. The CDR3 has 14 residues. Germline V gene sequence: CDR1 MNHEY, CDR2 SMNVEV (reference sequence). The CDR3 coding sequence is TGTGCCAGCAGTTTAGTGGGCCAGAGGGAGACCCAGTACTTC. The encoded protein is CASSLVGQRETQYF.

The chain couples TRBV5-5 to TRBJ2-7, with TRBD2 matching over 8 bases. The V gene end was trimmed by 0 bases and the J gene end by 4 bases; junction bases not matched to a gene: 6. Germline lookup yields CDR1 SGHKS and CDR2 YYEKEE (reference sequence). This CDR3 region has 15 residues. CDR3 loop: CASSLGSSGKYEQYF. The CDR3, as DNA: TGTGCCAGCAGCTTGGGAAGTAGCGGGAAGTACGAGCAGTACTTC.

The V and J genes are TRBV19 and TRBJ1-1; 9 positions match TRBD1. The CDR3 length is 16 residues. The ends lost 3 bases at V and 1 base at J; junction bases unmatched: 6. CDR1 and CDR2 (germline): LNHDA, SQIVND (reference sequence). CDR3 amino acids: CASSIRTGARNTEAFF. As DNA, the CDR3 is TGTGCCAGTAGTATTAGGACAGGGGCGAGGAACACTGAAGCTTTCTTT. Combining the CDR3 with reference TRBV19 and TRBJ1-1 gives the whole variable domain DGGITQSPKYLFRKEGQNVTLSCEQNLNHDAMYWYRQDPGQGLRLIYYSQIVNDFQKGDIAEGYSVSREKKESFPLTVTSAQKNPTAFYLCASSIRTGARNTEAFFGQGTRLTVV.

The rearrangement links TRBV7-8 to TRBJ1-5; 10 nucleotides match TRBD1. CDR3 size: 17 residues. The ends lost 4 bases at V and 2 bases at J; junction bases unmatched: 8. Germline-derived CDR1 and CDR2 are SGHVS and FQNEAQ. The CDR3: CASSSTGTGVRNQPQHF. In nucleotides, the CDR3 is TGTGCCAGCAGCTCGACCGGGACAGGGGTCCGCAATCAGCCCCAGCATTTT.

Note on this clone: Other nucleotide sequences in the sample specify the same CDR3. The chain links TRBV9 to TRBJ2-1; possible D gene TRBD2, 6 bases. The CDR3 totals 16 residues. V was shortened by 0 bases and J by 4 bases, with 14 bases between the two germline ends. Germline assignment: CDR1 SGDLS and CDR2 YYNGEE. In DNA, the CDR3 is TGTGCCAGCAGCGTAGATACGGGGGAGAATTACAATGAGCAGTTCTTC. Translation: CASSVDTGENYNEQFF.

This clone was counted a single time. One end of the junction fails to match germline, which may point to a read error. V and J are TRBV4-1 and TRBJ1-2, with TRBD1 identical over 8 bases. Germline V gives CDR1 MGHRA, CDR2 YSYEKL. The length of the CDR3 is 15 residues. CDR3 in amino acids: CASSQDLGQDWGYTF. The CDR3 coding sequence is TGTGCCAGCAGCCAAGATCTGGGACAGGATTGGGGCTACACCTTC.

The rearrangement uses TRBV19 and TRBJ1-2; perhaps TRBD1 as D (6 bases). V lost 10 bases, J lost 5 bases, and 23 bases lay in between. Germline CDR1 LNHDA, CDR2 SQIVND (reference sequence). The CDR3 covers 15 residues. CDR3 bases: TGTGCCACCCGGGACAAGGAGGGAGGGAGATATGGCTACACCTTC. Protein product: CATRDKEGGRYGYTF.

The V gene is TRBV2, the J gene TRBJ2-2; 11 bases are a match to TRBD2. Germline loops: CDR1 SNHLY, CDR2 FYNNEI. The V and J ends lost 6 bases and 4 bases, in that order; junction bases with no gene match: 1. The length of the CDR3 is 14 residues. The CDR3 DNA follows: TGTGCCAGCAGAGGACTAGCGGGCACCGGGGAGCTGTTTTTT. Translated, it gives CASRGLAGTGELFF.

A remark on this clone: The same CDR3 can be traced to other DNA sequences in this sample. The chain carries TRBV2 and TRBJ1-1; D uncertain. Looked up from germline, CDR1 is SNHLY and CDR2 is FYNNEI. This CDR3 contains 11 residues. The germline V and J ends were trimmed by 11 bases and 1 base, with 8 bases remaining between them. CDR3 region: CAGTTNTEAFF. CDR3 sequence (DNA): TGTGCCGGAACGACGAACACTGAAGCTTTCTTT.

This rearrangement joins TRBV18 to TRBJ1-5; the D is unclear. This CDR3 is 15 amino acids long. V was clipped by 1 base and J by 2 bases, with 9 bases between them. The germline CDR1 and CDR2 sequences are KGHSH and LQKENI. The CDR3 region has the DNA TGTGCCAGCTCACCACTAAACACAGGCAATCAGCCCCAGCATTTT. Amino acids: CASSPLNTGNQPQHF. The variable domain in full, with the rest retrieved from reference TRBV18 and TRBJ1-5, is NAGVMQNPRHLVRRRGQEARLRCSPMKGHSHVYWYRQLPEEGLKFMVYLQKENIIDESGMPKERFSAEFPKEGPSILRIQQVVRGDSAAYFCASSPLNTGNQPQHFGDGTRLSIL.

This chain joins TRBV29-1 and TRBJ2-7; 11 bases are a match to TRBD2. Looked up from germline, CDR1 is SQVTM and CDR2 is ANQGSEA. This CDR3 is 16 amino acids long. J lost 5 bases, V lost 2 bases, and 11 bases had no gene match. The CDR3, as DNA: TGCAGCGTTGAACTAGCGGGGGGCTATTTTTCCCACGAGCAGTACTTC. Translation: CSVELAGGYFSHEQYF.

The V call is TRBV5-4, the J call TRBJ1-2, with D unclear. Trimming removed 0 bases at V and 5 bases at J, with 8 bases between. CDR1 is SGHNT and CDR2 is YYREEE in the germline V gene (reference sequence). The CDR3 length is 13 residues. CDR3 residues: CASSLAADYGYTF. CDR3 in DNA: TGTGCCAGCAGCTTGGCGGCAGATTATGGCTACACCTTC.

The rearrangement uses TRBV28 and TRBJ2-2; a weak D match, TRBD1 (7 bases). Germline CDR1 and CDR2: MDHEN and SYDVKM. This CDR3 spans 15 amino acids. V shed 6 bases and J shed 6 bases, with 17 bases lying between them. The CDR3 DNA sequence: TGTGCCAGCAGGTCAGGGGGGAGGACGGCCGGGGAGCTGTTTTTT. Residues: CASRSGGRTAGELFF.

In this sample, this clone turned up a few times. The chain couples TRBV10-3 to TRBJ1-2; maybe TRBD1 (6 bases). V lost 1 base and J 0 bases, leaving 18 bases between the germline ends. The germline gives CDR1 ENHRY, CDR2 SYGVKD. CDR3 length: 18 amino acids. The CDR3 bases are TGTGCCATCAGTGAGTTCGTACCTCAGGGGCCAGCTAACTATGGCTACACCTTC. Residues: CAISEFVPQGPANYGYTF.

The rearrangement uses TRBV19 and TRBJ1-2; D not resolved. CDR3 length equals 12 residues. The ends were cut back, 6 bases at V and 4 bases at J, with 9 bases in the middle. Germline V gives CDR1 LNHDA, CDR2 SQIVND (reference sequence). The CDR3 loop is CASRYQGYGYTF. For the CDR3, the DNA is TGTGCCAGTAGATACCAAGGCTATGGCTACACCTTC.

The genes are TRBV7-2 and TRBJ2-2; D unclear. The germline gives CDR1 SGHTA, CDR2 FQGNSA. There are 15 residues in the CDR3. With 1 base removed from V and 6 bases from J, the gap between germline ends came to 12 bases. DNA for the CDR3: TGTGCCAGCAGCTTAGGAGGATCCGGGCCCGGGGAGCTGTTTTTT. Translated, it gives CASSLGGSGPGELFF.

The chain recombines TRBV18 with TRBJ1-6; TRBD1 is a possible D gene (5 bases). Trimming removed 2 bases at V and 10 bases at J, with 9 bases between. The CDR3 extends over 13 amino acids. Germline lookup yields CDR1 KGHSH and CDR2 LQKENI. The chain's CDR3 is CASSPFAGSPLHF. CDR3 DNA: TGTGCCAGCTCACCATTCGCAGGGTCACCCCTCCACTTT. The full variable domain, completed using reference TRBV18 and TRBJ1-6, is NAGVMQNPRHLVRRRGQEARLRCSPMKGHSHVYWYRQLPEEGLKFMVYLQKENIIDESGMPKERFSAEFPKEGPSILRIQQVVRGDSAAYFCASSPFAGSPLHFGNGTRLTVT.

The chain is built from TRBV19 and TRBJ1-4, with unresolved D. Per the germline V gene, CDR1 is LNHDA and CDR2 is SQIVND (reference sequence). This CDR3 is 14 amino acids long. V lost 4 bases and J lost 5, with 11 bases in between. This CDR3 reads CASSRRTVNEKLFF. Here the CDR3 DNA reads TGTGCCAGTAGTAGAAGGACGGTGAATGAAAAACTGTTTTTT.

This clone was seen a few times. This rearrangement joins TRBV2 to TRBJ2-7, with D possibly TRBD2 on 5 matching bases. Germline V lookup: CDR1 SNHLY, CDR2 FYNNEI. Trimming stripped 7 bases from V and 3 bases from J, with 16 bases between. The length of the CDR3 is 14 residues. The CDR3 reads CASTRTRDGYEQYF. CDR3 sequence (DNA): TGTGCCAGCACCCGAACTAGAGACGGCTACGAGCAGTACTTC.

This clone was recorded only once. This chain connects TRBV5-4 to TRBJ2-7, with D tentatively TRBD2 (7 bases). CDR1 SGHNT and CDR2 YYREEE come from the germline V gene (reference sequence). The CDR3 runs 14 residues. With 4 bases removed from V and 5 bases from J, the gap between germline ends came to 16 bases. This chain's CDR3 is CASSQGGAQDEQYF. The CDR3 region has the DNA TGTGCCAGCAGCCAAGGGGGGGCCCAGGACGAGCAGTACTTC. The whole variable domain, remainder taken from reference TRBV5-4 and TRBJ2-7, is ETGVTQSPTHLIKTRGQQVTLRCSSQSGHNTVSWYQQALGQGPQFIFQYYREEENGRGNFPPRFSGLQFPNYSSELNVNALELDDSALYLCASSQGGAQDEQYFGPGTRLTVT.

The chain is built from TRBV25-1 and TRBJ2-1; possible D gene TRBD2, 5 bases. This CDR3 region has 14 residues. V was trimmed by 6 bases and J by 5 bases, leaving 14 bases between them. CDR1 and CDR2 (germline): MGHDK, SYGVNS. Here the CDR3 DNA reads TGTGCCAGCAGCGACCACAGCGGAAACAATGAGCAGTTCTTC. Its translation: CASSDHSGNNEQFF.

This chain links TRBV19 with TRBJ1-1; D unclear. V lost 1 base and J lost 11, with 14 bases in between. The CDR3 has 13 amino acids. In germline, CDR1 is LNHDA, CDR2 SQIVND (reference sequence). CDR3 nucleotides: TGTGCCAGTAGTATAGGGGCTCCCTCGAAGGCTTTCTTT. Translated: CASSIGAPSKAFF. Full variable domain (rest looked up from reference TRBV19 and TRBJ1-1): DGGITQSPKYLFRKEGQNVTLSCEQNLNHDAMYWYRQDPGQGLRLIYYSQIVNDFQKGDIAEGYSVSREKKESFPLTVTSAQKNPTAFYLCASSIGAPSKAFFGQGTRLTVV.